This T cell receptor (beta chain) originates from a study of shared clonotypes between healthy human individuals. Looking at the study overall: The cohort had two women and three men, ages 18 to 49.

The sorted-subset replicate PCRs were given roughly 190 ng DNA, which is approximately 30,000 T cell genomes. Libraries were prepared by immunoSEQ multiplex PCR; TCRdb keeps only in-frame clonotypes and omits some of them. The sample holds more than 2 million clones, over 85% seen once. Comments on this clone: Its cognate antigen is unknown.

In the naive CD8 group, cells lacked CD45RO and were positively selected for CCR7, so terminally differentiated effector memory CD45RA+ cells were left out. Trimming cost V 4 bases and J 17 bases; bases outside gene matches: 4. Germline V CDR1 and CDR2: SGHVS, FQNEAQ. The CDR3 consists of 11 residues. Study results and caveats: Richness estimates generally favored naive over memory subsets. Specimens sampled were limited to blood, with tissue repertoires likely differing.

The chain recombines TRBV7-8 with TRBJ1-6; 8 nucleotides line up with TRBD1. The clonotype was recovered from a man younger than 30 in good health. The specimen sequenced was naive CD8+ T cells sorted from blood. The CDR3 DNA sequence: TGTGCCAGCAGCTCTGGACAGGGTTTCCACTTT. It encodes CASSSGQGFHF. Using reference TRBV7-8 and TRBJ1-6 for the parts outside the CDR3, the full variable domain is GAGVSQSPRYKVAKRGQDVALRCDPISGHVSLFWYQQALGQGPEFLTYFQNEAQLDKSGLPSDRFFAERPEGSVSTLKIQRTQQEDSAVYLCASSSGQGFHFGNGTRLTVT.